This TCR beta chain was observed in a study of T cells after posttransplantation cyclophosphamide. Assay used: immunoSEQ multiplex PCR; TCRdb lists only in-frame clones, some missing. The sample includes 20,000 to 30,000 clones, none of them occurring once. The CDR3 covers 15 residues. Between the trimmed V and J ends, which lost 6 bases and 0 bases, there was a span of 12 bases. Germline V gene data show CDR1 as MNHEY and CDR2 as SVGAGI. This clone is medium-sized in the sample. Source material: PBMCs. This sequence joins TRBV6-5 and TRBJ1-5, with TRBD1 as a possible D gene (5 bases). This clonotype was obtained from a woman aged 45-59 years in good health, CMV-negative, and a related stem cell transplant donor. The CDR3 is CASRPGLNSNQPQHF. CDR3 DNA: TGTGCCAGCAGGCCGGGACTTAATAGCAATCAGCCCCAGCATTTT.